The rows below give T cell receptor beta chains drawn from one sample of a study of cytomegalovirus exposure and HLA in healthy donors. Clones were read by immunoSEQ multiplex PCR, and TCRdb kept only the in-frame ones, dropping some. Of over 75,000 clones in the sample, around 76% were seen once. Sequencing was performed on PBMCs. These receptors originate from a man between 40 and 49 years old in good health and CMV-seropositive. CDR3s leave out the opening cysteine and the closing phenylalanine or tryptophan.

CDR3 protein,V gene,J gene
ASSPRDRGHHEQY,TRBV6-5,TRBJ2-7
AISDRQNNYGYT,TRBV10-3,TRBJ1-2
ASSESAGAGTDTQY,TRBV10-1,TRBJ2-3
ASSLGDSYNEQF,TRBV9,TRBJ2-1
ASSLVRGEAF,TRBV7-9,TRBJ1-1
ASSYGATNEKLF,TRBV6-6,TRBJ1-4
ATKPGGPGEQF,TRBV10-3,TRBJ2-1
ASSIEAREIDTQY,TRBV19,TRBJ2-3
ASSLGGQGEQF,TRBV5-1,TRBJ2-1
ASSFRGSGNTIY,TRBV28,TRBJ1-3
ASSMGRAEAF,TRBV27,TRBJ1-1
ASRDAGFGQPQH,TRBV6-5,TRBJ1-5
ASSLGASGRNEQF,TRBV7-8,TRBJ2-1
ASSKPQGGAYEQY,TRBV7-2,TRBJ2-7
ASSGGGRSYEQY,TRBV27,TRBJ2-7
ASSLQGSTEAF,TRBV7-9,TRBJ1-1
AGRTEGNSYEQY,TRBV10-3,TRBJ2-7
ASSQWDREGEQY,TRBV7-2,TRBJ2-7